Included here is one T cell receptor (beta chain) sequence, with context. These data come from a study of OX40 agonist ivuxolimab in advanced cancers. Profiled with immunoSEQ multiplex PCR; TCRdb holds only in-frame clones, not every one. The sample has some 30,000 clones, under 85% seen once. It was autoimmune disease history or systemic immunosuppression that excluded patients. At baseline, cycle 4 day 1, and cycle 7 day 1, blood was sampled. V shed 2 bases and J shed 7 bases, with 9 bases lying between them. CDR1 is MNHEY, CDR2 SVGAGI, per germline. The CDR3 totals 14 residues. Source: CD4+ or CD8+ T cells sorted from blood, taken in a trial of the OX40 agonist ivuxolimab. The chain links TRBV6-5 to TRBJ1-6, with D unresolved. The clonotype originates from an adult with an advanced solid tumor such as melanoma, head and neck, liver or kidney cancer. In DNA, the CDR3 is TGTGCCAGCAGTTACAGGGTGGGGAATTCACCCCTCCACTTT. It codes for CASSYRVGNSPLHF.